One and the same sample provided the 3 T cell receptor beta chains below, sequenced in a study of blood T cell repertoires in COVID-19. Sequenced by immunoSEQ multiplex PCR; TCRdb stores in-frame clones only, minus some. The table lists over 150,000 clones, about 86% of them singletons. The specimen sequenced was PBMCs or T cells enriched from blood (not recorded which). The receptors shown here come from a man aged 45-65 years who had recovered from COVID-19.

This rearrangement joins TRBV2 to TRBJ1-6; D is possibly TRBD1 (6 bases). Trimming left V 0 bases short and J 11 bases short, with 11 bases between. CDR3 size: 14 residues. The germline CDR1 and CDR2 sequences are SNHLY and FYNNEI. CDR3 residues: CASSEAGGRPPLHF. In DNA, the CDR3 is TGTGCCAGCAGTGAAGCAGGGGGTCGGCCACCCCTCCACTTT.

This clone has only one observation. This chain joins TRBV4-1 and TRBJ2-7, with 9 bases lining up with TRBD1. Germline V gene lookup returns CDR1 MGHRA and CDR2 YSYEKL. This CDR3 region has 17 residues. V shed 1 base, J shed 5 bases, and the junction held 12 bases outside the gene matches. The CDR3 region has the DNA TGCGCCAGCAGCCAAGCCTTCTCACAGGGGGCAAGAAACGAGCAGTACTTC. Translated: CASSQAFSQGARNEQYF.

J is TRBJ1-1 and V is TRBV2, with TRBD1 as a possible D gene (5 bases). The CDR3 covers 13 residues. Germline lookup yields CDR1 SNHLY and CDR2 FYNNEI. Trimming shortened V by 5 bases and J by 3 bases, and 10 bases separated the two germline ends. The CDR3 bases are TGTGCCAGCAGTCTGGACAAACACACTGAAGCTTTCTTT. Protein sequence: CASSLDKHTEAFF. Together with reference TRBV2 and TRBJ1-1, the CDR3 gives the full variable domain: EPEVTQTPSHQVTQMGQEVILRCVPISNHLYFYWYRQILGQKVEFLVSFYNNEISEKSEIFDDQFSVERPDGSNFTLKIRSTKLEDSAMYFCASSLDKHTEAFFGQGTRLTVV.